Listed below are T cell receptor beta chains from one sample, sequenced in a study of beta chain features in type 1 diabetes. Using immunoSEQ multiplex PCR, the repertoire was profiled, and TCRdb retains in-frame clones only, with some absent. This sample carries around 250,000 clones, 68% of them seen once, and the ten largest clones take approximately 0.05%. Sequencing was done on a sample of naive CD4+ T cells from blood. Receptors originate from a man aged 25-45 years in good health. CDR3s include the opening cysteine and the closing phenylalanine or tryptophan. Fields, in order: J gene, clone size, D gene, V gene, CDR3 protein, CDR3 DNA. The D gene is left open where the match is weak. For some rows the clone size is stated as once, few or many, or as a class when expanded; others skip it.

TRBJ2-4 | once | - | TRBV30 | CAWRFKNIQYF | TGTGCCTGGAGATTCAAAAACATTCAGTACTTC
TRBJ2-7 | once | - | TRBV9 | CASSVGPSKEQYF | TGTGCCAGCAGCGTAGGTCCCAGTAAAGAGCAGTACTTC
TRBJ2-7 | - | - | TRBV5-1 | CASSPGWDNSYEQYF | TGCGCCAGCAGCCCGGGCTGGGACAACTCCTACGAGCAGTACTTC
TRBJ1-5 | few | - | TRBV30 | CAWLPGLSDNQPQHF | TGTGCCTGGCTACCCGGGCTATCGGATAATCAGCCCCAGCATTTT
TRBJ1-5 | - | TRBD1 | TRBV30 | CAWRTGSNQPQHF | TGTGCCTGGAGGACAGGGAGCAATCAGCCCCAGCATTTT
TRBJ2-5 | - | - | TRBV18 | CASSPSLKGETQYF | TGTGCCAGCTCACCATCCCTAAAGGGAGAGACCCAGTACTTC
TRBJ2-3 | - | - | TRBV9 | CASSVRQGGTDTQYF | TGTGCCAGCAGCGTCCGACAGGGAGGAACAGATACGCAGTATTTT
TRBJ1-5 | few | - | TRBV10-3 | CAISESNGNQPQHF | TGTGCCATCAGTGAGTCGAACGGCAATCAGCCCCAGCATTTT
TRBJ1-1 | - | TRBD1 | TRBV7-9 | CASSNFRDRGNEAFF | TGTGCCAGCAGCAACTTCCGGGACAGGGGAAATGAAGCTTTCTTT
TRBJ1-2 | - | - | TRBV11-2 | CASSSRAVDYGYTF | TGTGCCAGCAGCTCCCGTGCAGTGGACTATGGCTACACCTTC
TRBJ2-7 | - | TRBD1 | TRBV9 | CASSAWTGAYEQYF | TGTGCCAGCAGCGCCTGGACAGGGGCCTACGAGCAGTACTTC
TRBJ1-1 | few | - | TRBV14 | CASSPARGEAFF | TGTGCCAGCAGCCCCGCGAGGGGGGAAGCTTTCTTT
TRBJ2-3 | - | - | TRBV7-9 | CATDLGDTQYF | TGTGCCACCGACCTAGGGGATACGCAGTATTTT
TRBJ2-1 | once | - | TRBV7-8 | CASSRDRIPYNEQFF | TGTGCCAGCAGCAGGGACCGTATTCCCTACAATGAGCAGTTCTTC
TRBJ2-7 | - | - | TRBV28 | CASSSPGSGGYEQYF | TGTGCCAGCAGCTCCCCCGGGTCCGGAGGCTACGAGCAGTACTTC
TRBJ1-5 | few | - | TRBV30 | CAWSADGPQHF | TGTGCCTGGAGTGCGGACGGACCTCAGCATTTT
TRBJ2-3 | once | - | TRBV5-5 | CASSLDGRVTNTQYF | TGTGCCAGCAGCTTGGATGGCAGGGTGACGAATACGCAGTATTTT
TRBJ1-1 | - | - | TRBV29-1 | CSVRPERMNTEAFF | TGCAGCGTCCGCCCGGAGAGGATGAACACTGAAGCTTTCTTT
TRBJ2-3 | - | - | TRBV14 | CASSQGLTDTQYF | TGTGCCAGCAGCCAGGGACTCACAGATACGCAGTATTTT
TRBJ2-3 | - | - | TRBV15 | CATSRDTAGGTDTQYF | TGTGCCACCAGCAGAGATACGGCGGGCGGCACAGATACGCAGTATTTT
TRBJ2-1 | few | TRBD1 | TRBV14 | CASSPRQGYVNEQFF | TGTGCCAGCAGCCCCCGACAGGGGTACGTCAATGAGCAGTTCTTC
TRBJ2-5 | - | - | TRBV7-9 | CASSSSGEETQYF | TGTGCCAGCAGCTCCTCAGGTGAAGAGACCCAGTACTTC
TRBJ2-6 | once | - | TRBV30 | CAWSVNRPGANVLTF | TGTGCCTGGAGTGTAAACCGCCCTGGGGCCAACGTCCTGACTTTC
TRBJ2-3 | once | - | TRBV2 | CASSVLLDTQYF | TGTGCCAGCAGTGTTCTGCTCGATACGCAGTATTTT